The 20 T cell receptor beta chains below were found in one sample sequenced in a study of cytomegalovirus exposure and HLA in healthy donors. The PCR employed 60 Vbeta primers together with 13 Jbeta primers. Generated by immunoSEQ multiplex PCR, the TCRdb table keeps only in-frame clones and is missing some. The data show about 190,000 clones, with 65% to 90% seen just once and roughly 6% held by the top ten. The specimen sequenced was PBMCs. Every receptor here comes from a man aged 40-49 years in good health and CMV-seropositive.

This clone was found once. The chain carries TRBV27 and TRBJ1-4, with 9 bases that match TRBD1. Germline V gene lookup returns CDR1 MNHEY and CDR2 SMNVEV (reference sequence). V lost 8 bases and J lost 8; bases outside the gene matches: 9. The CDR3 is 14 amino acids. The CDR3 here is CASASTGGGEKLFF. The CDR3 region has the DNA TGTGCCAGCGCCTCAACAGGGGGCGGAGAAAAACTGTTTTTT.

The CDR3 protein is CASSLSGGFRTDTQYF. The CDR3 bases are TGTGCCAGCAGTTTGTCCGGAGGGTTCCGCACAGATACGCAGTATTTT. This chain connects TRBV28 to TRBJ2-3; tentatively, D is TRBD2 (6 bases). Germline V gives CDR1 MDHEN, CDR2 SYDVKM. The CDR3 totals 16 residues. With 3 bases removed from V and 1 base from J, the gap between germline ends came to 14 bases.

CDR3 sequence (DNA): TGTGCCAGCAGGGACAGGGAGGGCTCTGGTCAGCCCCAGCATTTT. This gives the protein CASRDREGSGQPQHF. The chain employs TRBV6-1 and TRBJ1-5, with 8 bases identical to TRBD1. This CDR3 region has 15 residues. Germline loops: CDR1 MNHNS, CDR2 SASEGT. V dropped 6 bases and J dropped 6; count of bases not matched to a gene: 10.

The chain carries TRBV7-2 and TRBJ1-2; 8 bases match TRBD1. Germline-derived CDR1 and CDR2 are SGHTA and FQGNSA. The CDR3 is 14 residues long. The trim removed 1 base at V and 8 bases at J, leaving 6 bases unmatched. The CDR3 region is CASSLDRGDRGYTF. CDR3 in DNA: TGTGCCAGCAGCTTAGATCGGGGGGACAGGGGCTACACCTTC.

For the CDR3, the DNA is TGTGCCAGCAGCTTATCTAGTTTCACAGATACGCAGTATTTT. Translation: CASSLSSFTDTQYF. The chain has TRBV7-2 and TRBJ2-3; D gene uncertain. This CDR3 has 14 residues. CDR1 is SGHTA, CDR2 FQGNSA, per germline. The V gene lost 2 bases and the J gene lost 2 bases, with 8 bases spanning the gap.

The V call is TRBV2, the J call TRBJ2-3; D call uncertain. Trimming left V 9 bases short and J 2 bases short, with 3 bases between. This CDR3 has 10 amino acids. The germline CDR1 and CDR2 sequences are SNHLY and FYNNEI. The CDR3 region has the DNA TGTGCCAGTAACACAGATACGCAGTATTTT. It encodes CASNTDTQYF.

The chain has TRBV6-5 and TRBJ2-7, with TRBD1 as a possible D gene (5 bases). CDR1 and CDR2 from the germline V gene are MNHEY and SVGAGI. V lost 6 bases, J lost 2 bases, and 14 bases lay in between. The CDR3 sequence is 14 residues long. In DNA form, the CDR3 reads TGTGCCAGCAGAGCCAGGGTATTTACCTACGAGCAGTACTTC. Protein product: CASRARVFTYEQYF.

Note on this clone: The same CDR3 can be traced to other DNA sequences in this sample. The chain couples TRBV9 to TRBJ1-6, with D possibly being TRBD1 (5 bases). Germline V lookup: CDR1 SGDLS, CDR2 YYNGEE. The CDR3 covers 15 residues. The germline V and J ends were trimmed by 0 bases and 6 bases, with 10 bases remaining between them. The chain's CDR3 is CASSVGQGGNSPLHF. CDR3 nucleotide sequence: TGTGCCAGCAGCGTAGGGCAGGGTGGTAATTCACCCCTCCACTTT.

This sequence joins TRBV10-3 and TRBJ2-7; 7 bases align to TRBD1. From germline, CDR1 is ENHRY and CDR2 SYGVKD. The trim removed 4 bases at V and 1 base at J, leaving 10 bases unmatched. The CDR3 contains 16 residues. CDR3 loop: CAISGPPDRVSYEQYF. The CDR3 DNA follows: TGTGCCATCAGTGGCCCCCCCGACAGGGTTTCCTACGAGCAGTACTTC.

The gene calls are TRBV7-9 and TRBJ1-4; D perhaps matches TRBD1 (5 bases). CDR3 length equals 14 residues. V was trimmed by 5 bases and J by 6 bases, leaving 13 bases between them. Germline loops: CDR1 SEHNR, CDR2 FQNEAQ (reference sequence). The CDR3 loop is CASSKQGRDEKLFF. The CDR3 coding sequence is TGTGCCAGCAGCAAGCAGGGAAGGGATGAAAAACTGTTTTTT.

A word on this clone: At one end, the junction sequence differs from germline, possibly due to a read error. The same CDR3 can be traced to other DNA sequences in this sample. V usage is TRBV11-2 and J usage is TRBJ2-1, with D possibly being TRBD2 (5 bases). Germline V CDR1 and CDR2: SGHAT, FQNNGV. This CDR3 has 12 residues. The CDR3 sequence: CASSFGGNEQFF. The CDR3 DNA follows: TGTGCCAGCAGCTTTGGAGGCAATGAACAGTTCTTC.

The chain carries TRBV15 and TRBJ1-1; 7 bases are shared with TRBD1. The V gene's germline CDR1 is LNHNV and CDR2 YYDKDF (reference sequence). The junction had 4 bases not matched to a gene; V was cut back by 8 bases and J by 1 base. This CDR3 region has 13 residues. CDR3 sequence reads: CATGTETNTEAFF. CDR3 bases: TGTGCCACCGGGACAGAGACGAACACTGAAGCTTTCTTT.

The V gene is TRBV19, the J gene TRBJ1-5; D might be TRBD1 (6 bases). V lost 6 bases, J lost 7 bases, and 19 bases lay in between. This CDR3 is built from 15 residues. Germline V CDR1 and CDR2: LNHDA, SQIVND (reference sequence). The CDR3 region is CASRPRGGLGQPQHF. CDR3 DNA: TGTGCCAGTAGACCAAGGGGGGGGCTCGGGCAGCCCCAGCATTTT. Complete variable domain (other parts from reference TRBV19 and TRBJ1-5): DGGITQSPKYLFRKEGQNVTLSCEQNLNHDAMYWYRQDPGQGLRLIYYSQIVNDFQKGDIAEGYSVSREKKESFPLTVTSAQKNPTAFYLCASRPRGGLGQPQHFGDGTRLSIL.

V is TRBV9 and J is TRBJ2-3, with 7 bases fitting TRBD2. Germline V lookup: CDR1 SGDLS, CDR2 YYNGEE. The CDR3 length is 17 residues. The trim removed 4 bases at V and 2 bases at J, leaving 13 bases unmatched. CDR3 nucleotide sequence: TGTGCCAGCAGCCCGGGCGGGAGTTCCGTTTCCACAGATACGCAGTATTTT. Translating gives CASSPGGSSVSTDTQYF.

The chain is built from TRBV9 and TRBJ2-7, with TRBD2 identical over 9 bases. CDR3 length: 15 residues. The V and J ends lost 4 bases and 5 bases, in that order; junction bases with no gene match: 10. Germline assignment: CDR1 SGDLS and CDR2 YYNGEE. The chain's CDR3 is CASSPRTSEGHEQYF. CDR3 bases: TGTGCCAGCAGCCCCCGGACTAGCGAGGGCCACGAGCAGTACTTC.

The J gene is TRBJ1-2, the V gene TRBV28; TRBD1 matches 7 bases. The CDR3 contains 15 residues. The V segment lost 7 bases and the J segment 8 bases; nucleotides outside the gene matches: 16. CDR1 is MDHEN, CDR2 SYDVKM, per germline. The CDR3 region is CASTSRSVGGRGYTF. CDR3 DNA sequence: TGTGCCAGCACCTCAAGATCTGTAGGGGGCAGAGGCTACACCTTC.

This rearrangement joins TRBV6-5 to TRBJ1-1; no definite D call. CDR1 and CDR2 (germline): MNHEY, SVGAGI. The CDR3 totals 13 residues. V shed 6 bases and J shed 2 bases, with 10 bases lying between them. The CDR3: CASSLLSNTEAFF. The CDR3 DNA reads TGTGCCAGCAGCCTCTTGAGTAACACTGAAGCTTTCTTT.

In nucleotides, the CDR3 is TGTGCCAGCAGTTTATCGAACGCGGGGGGGCGACATGAGCAGTTCTTC. Its protein is CASSLSNAGGRHEQFF. This rearrangement joins TRBV27 to TRBJ2-1; 9 nucleotides agree with TRBD2. Trimming removed 0 bases from V and 8 bases from J; junction bases left unmatched: 8. The germline V gene encodes CDR1 MNHEY and CDR2 SMNVEV (reference sequence). This CDR3 has 16 amino acids.

The chain combines TRBV14 with TRBJ1-2, with 7 bases fitting TRBD1. Looked up from germline, CDR1 is SGHDN and CDR2 is FVKESK. Unmatched junction bases numbered 4, after V lost 4 bases and J lost 5 bases. The CDR3 covers 13 residues. Here the CDR3 DNA reads TGTGCCAGCAGCCCAGACAGGGCTTATGGCTACACCTTC. Encoded protein: CASSPDRAYGYTF.

The DNA of the CDR3 is TGTGCCAGCTCACCGGATAGGGGTAGGGGCTACACCTTC. Translation: CASSPDRGRGYTF. The chain is built from TRBV18 and TRBJ1-2; D possibly corresponds to TRBD1 (5 bases). The CDR3 runs to 13 residues. V lost 3 bases and J lost 8, with 13 bases in between. Germline CDR1 and CDR2: KGHSH and LQKENI.